One sample yielded the 25 T cell receptor beta chains listed below, sequenced in a study of T cell responses to AZD1222 COVID-19 vaccine. Here immunoSEQ multiplex PCR was the method, and the copy in TCRdb shows in-frame clones only, minus some. The sample has 180,000 or so clones, around nine tenths seen once. Here the sequenced sample was peripheral blood, taken on day 0 of AZD1222 vaccination. The source is an adult in good health.

This chain joins TRBV11-3 and TRBJ1-1, with unresolved D. Germline CDR1 SGHNT, CDR2 YENEEA. The CDR3 runs to 13 residues. V lost 0 bases to trimming and J lost 4 bases, with 6 bases between them. The chain's CDR3 is CASSLDGATEAFF. The DNA of the CDR3 is TGTGCCAGCAGCTTAGACGGTGCCACTGAAGCTTTCTTT.

The genes are TRBV6-6 and TRBJ2-3; 16 bases line up with TRBD2. CDR1 and CDR2 (germline): MNHNY, SVGAGI (reference sequence). V lost 10 bases and J lost 7; bases outside the gene matches: 8. The CDR3 totals 15 residues. In DNA form, the CDR3 reads TGTGCCACGGGGACTAGCGGGGGGGCCGCGTATACGCAGTATTTT. This encodes CATGTSGGAAYTQYF.

The chain uses TRBV7-3 and TRBJ1-6; no firm D call. The ends were cut back, 5 bases at V and 9 bases at J, with 14 bases in the middle. This CDR3 has 14 amino acids. The germline gives CDR1 SGHTA, CDR2 FQGTGA. CDR3 sequence reads: CASSEGLGSSPLHF. DNA for the CDR3: TGTGCCAGCAGCGAAGGGCTAGGCAGTTCACCCCTCCACTTT. The whole variable domain, filled in from reference TRBV7-3 and TRBJ1-6, reads GAGVSQTPSNKVTEKGKYVELRCDPISGHTALYWYRQSLGQGPEFLIYFQGTGAADDSGLPNDRFFAVRPEGSVSTLKIQRTERGDSAVYLCASSEGLGSSPLHFGNGTRLTVT.

This clone appeared a single time. The chain has TRBV24-1 and TRBJ2-5; the D gene could be TRBD1 or TRBD2 (6 bases each). In germline, CDR1 is KGHDR, CDR2 SFDVKD. The CDR3 extends over 16 amino acids. With 1 base removed from V and 5 bases from J, the gap between germline ends came to 16 bases. CDR3 bases: TGTGCCACCAGTGATTTCCGGGGGCTGGGGAGGGAGACCCAGTACTTC. Its protein is CATSDFRGLGRETQYF.

This chain links TRBV20-1 with TRBJ1-5; 7 bases match TRBD1. The germline V gene has CDR1 DFQATT and CDR2 SNEGSKA (reference sequence). This CDR3 is built from 14 residues. V lost 4 bases to trimming and J lost 0 bases; unmatched junction nucleotides: 3. CDR3 in DNA: TGCAGTGCTAATGACAGGGCTAGCAATCAGCCCCAGCATTTT. The encoded protein is CSANDRASNQPQHF.

The gene calls are TRBV10-2 and TRBJ1-6; D unresolved. Germline loops: CDR1 WSHSY, CDR2 SAAADI. The length of the CDR3 is 18 residues. Trimming left V 0 bases short and J 0 bases short, with 12 bases between. The CDR3 protein is CASSESTARSSYNSPLHF. In DNA, the CDR3 is TGCGCCAGCAGTGAGTCAACAGCAAGGAGCTCCTATAATTCACCCCTCCACTTT.

The V call is TRBV7-2, the J call TRBJ1-1; 7 nucleotides agree with TRBD1. The CDR3 has 15 amino acids. V was clipped by 4 bases and J by 11 bases; unmatched bases: 16. Germline-derived CDR1 and CDR2 are SGHTA and FQGNSA. The CDR3 sequence is CASSSALGGWGWAFF. The CDR3, as DNA: TGTGCCAGCAGCTCCGCCCTAGGGGGCTGGGGATGGGCTTTCTTT.

The J gene is TRBJ2-1, the V gene TRBV5-4; D is perhaps TRBD1 or TRBD2 (5 bases each). The CDR3 is 15 residues long. From germline, CDR1 is SGHNT and CDR2 YYREEE (reference sequence). V was shortened by 4 bases and J by 9 bases, with 20 bases between the two germline ends. The DNA for the CDR3 is TGTGCCAGCAGCCTCCCACCGGGACCAGAAGGTGAGCAGTTCTTC. Protein product: CASSLPPGPEGEQFF.

The J gene is TRBJ2-2, the V gene TRBV10-3; possibly TRBD1 for D (7 bases). CDR1 ENHRY and CDR2 SYGVKD come from the germline V gene. The CDR3 contains 18 residues. The germline V and J ends were trimmed by 3 bases and 6 bases, with 23 bases remaining between them. CDR3 residues: CAISDFLLGTGEAGELFF. CDR3 coding DNA: TGTGCCATCAGTGACTTTCTCCTAGGAACAGGGGAGGCCGGGGAGCTGTTTTTT.

The gene calls are TRBV28 and TRBJ1-2, with TRBD1 identical over 7 bases. The trim removed 6 bases at V and 5 bases at J, leaving 9 bases unmatched. This CDR3 is built from 14 residues. The V gene's germline CDR1 is MDHEN and CDR2 SYDVKM. The CDR3: CASSYGGTAYGYTF. CDR3 coding DNA: TGTGCCAGCAGCTATGGGGGGACAGCTTATGGCTACACCTTC.

The genes are TRBV11-1 and TRBJ1-1; 11 nucleotides match TRBD1. The V gene's germline CDR1 is SGHAT and CDR2 FQDESV (reference sequence). This CDR3 region has 15 residues. V lost 5 bases to trimming and J lost 3 bases; unmatched junction nucleotides: 5. The CDR3 loop reads CASSTDRGLHTEAFF. CDR3 coding DNA: TGTGCCAGCAGCACGGACAGGGGGCTCCACACTGAAGCTTTCTTT.

As DNA, the CDR3 is TGTGCCAGCAGTTCGGACCCAGTAAATGAAAAACTGTTTTTT. Encoded protein: CASSSDPVNEKLFF. This chain links TRBV6-2 or TRBV6-3 with TRBJ1-4; D gene unclear. There are 14 residues in the CDR3. Trimming shortened V by 4 bases and J by 5 bases, and 11 bases separated the two germline ends. The V gene's germline CDR1 is MNHEY and CDR2 SVGEGT.

V usage is TRBV5-1 and J usage is TRBJ2-2; 9 nucleotides match TRBD2. The V segment lost 5 bases and the J segment 1 base; nucleotides outside the gene matches: 6. This CDR3 contains 16 residues. The germline CDR1 and CDR2 sequences are SGHRS and YFSETQ. CDR3 DNA: TGCGCCAGCAGAATTAGCGGGGGCTGGAACACCGGGGAGCTGTTTTTT. This codes for CASRISGGWNTGELFF.

V and J are TRBV29-1 and TRBJ2-7; the D is unclear. The ends were cut back, 4 bases at V and 5 bases at J, with 18 bases in the middle. In germline, CDR1 is SQVTM, CDR2 ANQGSEA. The length of the CDR3 is 14 residues. The CDR3 region has the DNA TGCAGCGTTGCGAGGCAGGCTCTCTTAGACGAGCAGTACTTC. This encodes CSVARQALLDEQYF.

The rearrangement joins TRBV9 to TRBJ2-5, with 8 bases identical to TRBD2. With V trimmed by 6 bases and J by 5 bases, 12 bases remained unmatched. CDR1 SGDLS and CDR2 YYNGEE come from the germline V gene. The CDR3 extends over 15 amino acids. CDR3 bases: TGTGCCAGCACCCGTCGGGGGGGATGGGAGGAGACCCAGTACTTC. It translates to CASTRRGGWEETQYF.

The chain employs TRBV5-4 and TRBJ1-1; D is unresolved. The V gene's germline CDR1 is SGHNT and CDR2 YYREEE (reference sequence). Between the trimmed V and J ends, which lost 4 bases and 1 base, there was a span of 14 bases. This CDR3 is built from 15 residues. The CDR3 protein is CASSIRNGANTEAFF. The CDR3 DNA sequence: TGTGCCAGCAGCATACGTAATGGAGCGAACACTGAAGCTTTCTTT.

The CDR3 here is CASSLSVSTDTQYF. The CDR3 DNA sequence: TGCGCCAGCAGCTTGAGTGTTAGCACAGATACGCAGTATTTT. This chain uses TRBV10-1 with TRBJ2-3; D remains ambiguous. Trimming removed 6 bases at V and 0 bases at J, with 10 bases between. Germline lookup yields CDR1 WNHNN and CDR2 SYGVQD (reference sequence). The CDR3 spans 14 residues.

V is TRBV6-6 and J is TRBJ1-1; D is unclear. Between the trimmed V and J ends, which lost 4 bases and 6 bases, there was a span of 12 bases. This CDR3 has 13 amino acids. Germline V lookup: CDR1 MNHNY, CDR2 SVGAGI (reference sequence). CDR3 loop: CASSSSEVSEAFF. In DNA, the CDR3 is TGTGCCAGCAGTTCCTCCGAGGTATCTGAAGCTTTCTTT.

Only one count was recorded for this clone. The V call is TRBV7-7, the J call TRBJ1-5; D gene ambiguous. The CDR3 has 13 amino acids. The V end was cut by 2 bases, the J end by 4 bases, with 6 bases between. In germline, CDR1 is SSHAT, CDR2 FNYEAQ (reference sequence). CDR3 region: CASSLSENQPQHF. The DNA for the CDR3 is TGTGCCAGCAGCTTATCGGAGAATCAGCCCCAGCATTTT.

The V call is TRBV6-5, the J call TRBJ2-7; D unresolved. Trimming shortened V by 0 bases and J by 6 bases, and 12 bases separated the two germline ends. CDR3 size: 14 residues. The germline CDR1 and CDR2 sequences are MNHEY and SVGAGI. The CDR3 nucleotides are TGTGCCAGCAGTTACTCGAAAGGAGCTGGCGAGCAGTACTTC. Amino acids: CASSYSKGAGEQYF.

The chain uses TRBV11-2 and TRBJ1-1; D gene unclear. The CDR3 is 14 amino acids. V was trimmed by 4 bases and J by 0 bases, leaving 9 bases between them. The germline CDR1 and CDR2 sequences are SGHAT and FQNNGV. The CDR3 sequence: CASSSPWVNTEAFF. The DNA of the CDR3 is TGTGCCAGCAGCTCTCCTTGGGTGAACACTGAAGCTTTCTTT.

For this clone: Distinct nucleotide sequences in the sample also encode this CDR3. CDR3 sequence: CASSSQGSSYEQYF. The CDR3 coding sequence is TGTGCCAGCAGCTCACAGGGATCCTCCTACGAGCAGTACTTC. The chain carries TRBV7-9 and TRBJ2-7, with a weak D call TRBD1 (6 bases). V shed 4 bases and J shed 0 bases, with 10 bases lying between them. Germline V lookup: CDR1 SEHNR, CDR2 FQNEAQ (reference sequence). This CDR3 is 14 amino acids long.

J is TRBJ1-6 and V is TRBV19, with D unresolved. Germline assignment: CDR1 LNHDA and CDR2 SQIVND (reference sequence). Trimming removed 5 bases at V and 0 bases at J, with 2 bases between. There are 13 residues in the CDR3. CDR3 amino acids: CASSGSYNSPLHF. DNA of the CDR3: TGTGCCAGTAGTGGCTCCTATAATTCACCCCTCCACTTT.

V gene TRBV4-1 combines with J gene TRBJ2-1, with D possibly matching TRBD2 (7 bases). V lost 1 base, J lost 4 bases, and 17 bases lay in between. This CDR3 contains 17 residues. CDR1 and CDR2 (germline): MGHRA, YSYEKL. The CDR3 sequence is CASSQAGAGAEYNEQFF. The CDR3 DNA reads as TGCGCCAGCAGCCAAGCGGGGGCGGGGGCCGAGTACAATGAGCAGTTCTTC.

The rearrangement uses TRBV6-5 and TRBJ2-2, with D perhaps matching TRBD1 (6 bases). With 2 bases removed from V and 11 bases from J, the gap between germline ends came to 9 bases. CDR3 size: 12 residues. The germline CDR1 and CDR2 sequences are MNHEY and SVGAGI. The CDR3 loop reads CASSYDRPELFF. Here the CDR3 DNA reads TGTGCCAGCAGTTACGACAGGCCCGAGCTGTTTTTT.